Detailed here is one T cell receptor (beta chain). Original processing notes: Amplification of reference gene primers provided the estimated nucleated cell counts. The method was immunoSEQ multiplex PCR; TCRdb's version includes in-frame clones alone and lacks a portion of them. The V and J calls and the clone size are those of that table, but D and trimming were determined from the DNA. The top ten clones hold approximately 0.37% of a sample with tens of thousands of clones, around 90% of them seen once. This sample was taken from a study of blood T cell repertoires in COVID-19. About the study: The cDNA or gDNA used as material had been derived from T cells, B-cell-depleted T cells, or PBMCs.

This CDR3 is built from 16 residues. Germline V lookup: CDR1 LGHNA, CDR2 YSLEER. The ends were cut back, 4 bases at V and 0 bases at J, with 12 bases in the middle. The specimen was peripheral blood. The TCR comes from a human donor in a cohort sampled during active COVID-19. V is TRBV4-3 and J is TRBJ1-4, with D possibly matching TRBD1 (5 bases). Here the CDR3 reads CASSRRGKATNEKLFF. CDR3 sequence (DNA): TGCGCCAGCAGCCGGCGGGGGAAGGCAACTAATGAAAAACTGTTTTTT.